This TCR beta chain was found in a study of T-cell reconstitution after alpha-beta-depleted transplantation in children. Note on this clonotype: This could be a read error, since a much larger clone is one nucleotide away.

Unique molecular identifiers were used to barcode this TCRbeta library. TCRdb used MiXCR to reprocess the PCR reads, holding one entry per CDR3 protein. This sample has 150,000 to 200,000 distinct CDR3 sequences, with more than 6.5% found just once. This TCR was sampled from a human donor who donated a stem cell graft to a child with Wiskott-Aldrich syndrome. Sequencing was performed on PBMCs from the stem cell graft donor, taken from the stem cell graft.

The CDR3 spells CASSGQPDTEAFF. The CDR3 DNA follows: TGTGCCAGCTCCGGACAGCCGGACACTGAAGCTTTCTTT. This rearrangement joins TRBV6-1 to TRBJ1-1; the D gene is possibly TRBD1 (6 bases). V was shortened by 8 bases and J by 3 bases, with 13 bases between the two germline ends. The CDR3 extends over 13 amino acids. CDR1 is MNHNS, CDR2 SASEGT, per germline.